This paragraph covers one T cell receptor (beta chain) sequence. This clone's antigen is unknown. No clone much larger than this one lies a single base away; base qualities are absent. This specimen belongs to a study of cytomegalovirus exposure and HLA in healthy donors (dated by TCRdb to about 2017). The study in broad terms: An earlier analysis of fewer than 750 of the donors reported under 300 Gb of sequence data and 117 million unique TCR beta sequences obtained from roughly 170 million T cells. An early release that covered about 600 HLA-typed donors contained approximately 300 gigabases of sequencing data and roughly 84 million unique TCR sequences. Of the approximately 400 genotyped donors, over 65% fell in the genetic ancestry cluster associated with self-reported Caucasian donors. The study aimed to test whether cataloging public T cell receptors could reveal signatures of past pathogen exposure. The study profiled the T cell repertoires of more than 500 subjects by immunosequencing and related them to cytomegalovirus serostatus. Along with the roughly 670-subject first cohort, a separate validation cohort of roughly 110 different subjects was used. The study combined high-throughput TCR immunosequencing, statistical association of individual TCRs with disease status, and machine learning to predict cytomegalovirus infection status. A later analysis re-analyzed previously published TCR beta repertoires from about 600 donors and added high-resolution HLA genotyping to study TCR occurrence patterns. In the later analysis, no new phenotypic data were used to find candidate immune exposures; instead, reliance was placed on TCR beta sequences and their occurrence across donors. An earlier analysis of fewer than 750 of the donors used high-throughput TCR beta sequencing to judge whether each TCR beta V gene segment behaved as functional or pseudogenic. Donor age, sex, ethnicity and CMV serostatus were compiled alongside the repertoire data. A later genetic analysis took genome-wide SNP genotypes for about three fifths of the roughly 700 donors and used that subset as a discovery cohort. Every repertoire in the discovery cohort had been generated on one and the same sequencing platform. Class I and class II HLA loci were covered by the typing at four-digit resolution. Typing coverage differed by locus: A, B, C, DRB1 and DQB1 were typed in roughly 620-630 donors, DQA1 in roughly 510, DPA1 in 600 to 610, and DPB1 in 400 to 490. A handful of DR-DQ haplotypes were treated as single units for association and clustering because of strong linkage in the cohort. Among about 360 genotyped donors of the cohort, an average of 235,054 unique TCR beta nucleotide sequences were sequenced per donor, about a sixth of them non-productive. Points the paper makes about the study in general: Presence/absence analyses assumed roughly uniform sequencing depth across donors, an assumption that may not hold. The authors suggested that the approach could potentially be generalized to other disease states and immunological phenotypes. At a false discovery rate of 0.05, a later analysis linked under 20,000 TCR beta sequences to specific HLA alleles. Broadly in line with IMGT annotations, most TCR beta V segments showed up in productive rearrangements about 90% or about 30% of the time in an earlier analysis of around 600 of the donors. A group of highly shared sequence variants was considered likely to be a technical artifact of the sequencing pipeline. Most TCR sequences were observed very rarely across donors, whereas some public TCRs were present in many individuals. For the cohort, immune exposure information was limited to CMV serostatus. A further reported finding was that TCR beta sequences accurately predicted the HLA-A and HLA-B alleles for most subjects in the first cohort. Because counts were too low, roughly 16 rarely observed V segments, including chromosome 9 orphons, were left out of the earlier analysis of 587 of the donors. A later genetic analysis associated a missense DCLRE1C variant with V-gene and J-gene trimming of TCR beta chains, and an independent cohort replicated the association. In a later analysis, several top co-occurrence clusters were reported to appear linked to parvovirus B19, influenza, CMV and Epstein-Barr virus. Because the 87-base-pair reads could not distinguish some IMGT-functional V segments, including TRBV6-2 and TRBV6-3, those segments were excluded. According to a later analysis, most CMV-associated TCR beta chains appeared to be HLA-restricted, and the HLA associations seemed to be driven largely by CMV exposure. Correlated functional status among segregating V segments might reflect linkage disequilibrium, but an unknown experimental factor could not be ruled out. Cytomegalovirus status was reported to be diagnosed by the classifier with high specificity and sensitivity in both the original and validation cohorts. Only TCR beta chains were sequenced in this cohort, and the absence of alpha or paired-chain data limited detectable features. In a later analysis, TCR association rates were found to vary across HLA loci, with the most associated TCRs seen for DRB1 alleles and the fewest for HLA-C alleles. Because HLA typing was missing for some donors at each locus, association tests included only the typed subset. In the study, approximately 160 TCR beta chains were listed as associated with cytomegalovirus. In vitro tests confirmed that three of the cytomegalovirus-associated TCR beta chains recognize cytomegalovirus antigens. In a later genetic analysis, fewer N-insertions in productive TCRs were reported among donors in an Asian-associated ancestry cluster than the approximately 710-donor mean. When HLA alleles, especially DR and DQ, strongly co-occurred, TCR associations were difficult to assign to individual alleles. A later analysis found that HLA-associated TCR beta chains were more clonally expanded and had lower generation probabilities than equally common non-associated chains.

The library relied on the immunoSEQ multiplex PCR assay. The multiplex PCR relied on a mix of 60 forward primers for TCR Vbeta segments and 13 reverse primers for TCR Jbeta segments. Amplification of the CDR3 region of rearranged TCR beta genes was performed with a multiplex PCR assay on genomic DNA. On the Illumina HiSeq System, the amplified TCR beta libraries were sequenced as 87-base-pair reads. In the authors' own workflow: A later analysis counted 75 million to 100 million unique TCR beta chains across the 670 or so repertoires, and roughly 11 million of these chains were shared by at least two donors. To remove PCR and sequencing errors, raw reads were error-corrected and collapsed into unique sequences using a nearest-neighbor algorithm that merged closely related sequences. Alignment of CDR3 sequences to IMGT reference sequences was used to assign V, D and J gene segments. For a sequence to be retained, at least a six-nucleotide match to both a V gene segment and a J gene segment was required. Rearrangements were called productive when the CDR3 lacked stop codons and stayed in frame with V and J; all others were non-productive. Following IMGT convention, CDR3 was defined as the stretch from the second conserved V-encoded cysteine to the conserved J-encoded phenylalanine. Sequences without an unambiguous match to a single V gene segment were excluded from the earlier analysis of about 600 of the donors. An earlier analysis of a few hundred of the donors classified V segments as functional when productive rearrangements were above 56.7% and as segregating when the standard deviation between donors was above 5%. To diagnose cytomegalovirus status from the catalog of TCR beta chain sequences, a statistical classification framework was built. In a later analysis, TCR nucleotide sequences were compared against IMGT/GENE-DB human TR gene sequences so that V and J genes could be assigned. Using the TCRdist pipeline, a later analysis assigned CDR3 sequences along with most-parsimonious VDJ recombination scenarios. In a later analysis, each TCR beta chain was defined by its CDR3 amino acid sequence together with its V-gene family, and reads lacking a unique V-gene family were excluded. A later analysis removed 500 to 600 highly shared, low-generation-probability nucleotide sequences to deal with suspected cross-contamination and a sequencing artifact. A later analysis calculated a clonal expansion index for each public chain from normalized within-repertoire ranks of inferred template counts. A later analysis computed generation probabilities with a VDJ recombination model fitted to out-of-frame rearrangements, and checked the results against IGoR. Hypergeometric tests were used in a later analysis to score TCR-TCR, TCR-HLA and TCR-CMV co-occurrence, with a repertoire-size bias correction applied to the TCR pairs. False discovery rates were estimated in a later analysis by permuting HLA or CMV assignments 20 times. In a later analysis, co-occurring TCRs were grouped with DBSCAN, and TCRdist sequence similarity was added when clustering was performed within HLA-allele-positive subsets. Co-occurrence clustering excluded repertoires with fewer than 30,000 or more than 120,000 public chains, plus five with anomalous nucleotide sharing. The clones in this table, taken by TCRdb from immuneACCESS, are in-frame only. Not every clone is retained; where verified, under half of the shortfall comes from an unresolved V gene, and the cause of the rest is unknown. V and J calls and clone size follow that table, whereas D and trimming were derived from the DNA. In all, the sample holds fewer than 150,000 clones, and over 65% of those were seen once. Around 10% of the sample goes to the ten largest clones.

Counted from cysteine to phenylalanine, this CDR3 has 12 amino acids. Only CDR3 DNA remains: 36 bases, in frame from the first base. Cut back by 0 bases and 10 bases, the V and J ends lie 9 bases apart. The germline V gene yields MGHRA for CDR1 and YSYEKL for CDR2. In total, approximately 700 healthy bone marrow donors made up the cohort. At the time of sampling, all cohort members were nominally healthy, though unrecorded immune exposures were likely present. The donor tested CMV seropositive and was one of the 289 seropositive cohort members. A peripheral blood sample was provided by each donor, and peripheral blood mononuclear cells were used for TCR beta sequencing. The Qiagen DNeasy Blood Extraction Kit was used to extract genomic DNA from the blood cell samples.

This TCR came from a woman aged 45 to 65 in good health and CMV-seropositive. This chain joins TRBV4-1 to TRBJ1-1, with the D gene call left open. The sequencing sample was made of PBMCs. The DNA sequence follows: TGCGCCAGCAGCCAAGATTGGAGGGTAGCTTTCTTT. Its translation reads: CASSQDWRVAFF.